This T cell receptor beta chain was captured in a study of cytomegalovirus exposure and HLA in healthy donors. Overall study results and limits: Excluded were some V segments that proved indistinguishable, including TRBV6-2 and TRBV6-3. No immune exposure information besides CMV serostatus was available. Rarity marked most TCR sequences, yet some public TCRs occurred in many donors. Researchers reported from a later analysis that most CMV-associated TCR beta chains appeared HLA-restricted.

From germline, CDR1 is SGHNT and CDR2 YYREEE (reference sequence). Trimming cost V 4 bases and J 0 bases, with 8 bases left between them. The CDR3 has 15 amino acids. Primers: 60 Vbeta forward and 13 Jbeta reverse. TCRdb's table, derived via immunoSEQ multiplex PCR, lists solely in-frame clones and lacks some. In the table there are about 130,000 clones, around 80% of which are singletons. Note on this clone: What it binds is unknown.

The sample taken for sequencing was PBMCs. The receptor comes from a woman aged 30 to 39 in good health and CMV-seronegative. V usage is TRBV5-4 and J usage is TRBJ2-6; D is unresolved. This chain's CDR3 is CASSPDISGANVLTF. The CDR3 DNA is TGTGCCAGCAGCCCTGACATCTCTGGGGCCAACGTCCTGACTTTC.